This T cell receptor (beta chain) was observed in a study of vaccination effects on CD4 cells after COVID-19. Study as a whole: Cultures used fewer than 2.5 million PBMC per well, 7.5 to 10 IU/ml IL-2 and around 10 ug/ml peptides.

With roughly 10 days of culture completed, CD4+ T cells were isolated. Two-dose vaccination with either BNT162b2 or mRNA-1273 was given to the participants. Among the vaccine recipients, none had a prior SARS-CoV-2 infection, and nucleocapsid antibodies were negative. Researchers swapped half the medium for IL-2 medium on both days 3 and 7. This clone occurred many times. The antigen remains unidentified. Measured with immunoSEQ multiplex PCR; TCRdb has only the in-frame clones, and not every one. Seen here are just under 75,000 clones, nearly 75% observed once, and the top ten hold roughly 2.1%. Study-wide results and caveats: The study found marked clonal contraction of infection- and vaccine-induced clones late after vaccination.

V was shortened by 2 bases and J by 3 bases, with 25 bases between the two germline ends. The CDR3 consists of 18 residues. Germline CDR1 is GTSNPN and CDR2 is SVGIG (reference sequence). This specimen was CD4+ T cells from PBMCs cultured without peptide, taken after COVID-19 vaccination. J is TRBJ1-2 and V is TRBV30; D is uncertain. This receptor was identified in a human donor who received a COVID-19 vaccine. The CDR3 DNA follows: TGTGCCTGGAGTACCCCTTTGAGGTTACGGGTTCGCGACTATGGCTACACCTTC. Its protein product is CAWSTPLRLRVRDYGYTF.